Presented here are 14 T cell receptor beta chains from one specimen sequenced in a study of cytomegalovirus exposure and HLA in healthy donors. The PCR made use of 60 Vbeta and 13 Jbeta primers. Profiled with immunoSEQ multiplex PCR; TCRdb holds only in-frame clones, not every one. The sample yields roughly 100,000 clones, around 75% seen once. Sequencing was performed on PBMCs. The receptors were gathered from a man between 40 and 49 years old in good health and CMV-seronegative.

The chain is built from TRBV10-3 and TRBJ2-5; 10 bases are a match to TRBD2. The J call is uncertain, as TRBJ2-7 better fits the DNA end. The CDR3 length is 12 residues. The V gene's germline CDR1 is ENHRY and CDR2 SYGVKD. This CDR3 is CASASGGYEQYF. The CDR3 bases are TGTGCCTCGGCTAGCGGGGGCTACGAGCAGTACTTC.

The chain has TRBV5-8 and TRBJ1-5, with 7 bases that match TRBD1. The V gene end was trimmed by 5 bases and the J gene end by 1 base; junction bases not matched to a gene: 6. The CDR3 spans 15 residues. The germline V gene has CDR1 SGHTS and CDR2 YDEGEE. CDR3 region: CASRQGLRSNQPQHF. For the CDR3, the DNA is TGTGCCAGCAGACAGGGGTTGAGGAGCAATCAGCCCCAGCATTTT.

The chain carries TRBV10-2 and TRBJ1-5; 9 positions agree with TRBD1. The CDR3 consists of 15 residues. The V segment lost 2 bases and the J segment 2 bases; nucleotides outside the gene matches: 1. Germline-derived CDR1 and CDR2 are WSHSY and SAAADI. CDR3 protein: CASSERTGGNQPQHF. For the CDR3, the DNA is TGCGCCAGCAGTGAGAGGACAGGGGGCAATCAGCCCCAGCATTTT.

The CDR3 sequence: CASSLEASGRPSYNEQFF. In DNA, the CDR3 is TGTGCCAGCAGCTTAGAGGCTAGCGGGAGACCCTCCTACAATGAGCAGTTCTTC. The J gene is TRBJ2-1, the V gene TRBV7-7; 10 nucleotides agree with TRBD2. Germline V gene lookup returns CDR1 SSHAT and CDR2 FNYEAQ (reference sequence). The J segment lost 0 bases and the V segment lost 1 base, leaving 6 bases of the junction unmatched. The CDR3 covers 18 residues. The variable domain in full, with the rest retrieved from reference TRBV7-7 and TRBJ2-1, is GAGVSQSPRYKVTKRGQDVTLRCDPISSHATLYWYQQALGQGPEFLTYFNYEAQPDKSGLPSDRFSAERPEGSISTLTIQRTEQRDSAMYRCASSLEASGRPSYNEQFFGPGTRLTVL.

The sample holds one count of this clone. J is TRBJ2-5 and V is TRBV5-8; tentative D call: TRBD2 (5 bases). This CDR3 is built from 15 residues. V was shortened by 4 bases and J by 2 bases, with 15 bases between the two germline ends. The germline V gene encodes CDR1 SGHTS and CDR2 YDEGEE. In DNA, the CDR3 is TGTGCCAGCAGCGGACTTGGACGGACGCAAGAGACCCAGTACTTC. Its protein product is CASSGLGRTQETQYF. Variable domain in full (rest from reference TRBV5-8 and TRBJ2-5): EAGVTQSPTHLIKTRGQQATLRCSPISGHTSVYWYQQALGLGLQFLLWYDEGEERNRGNFPPRFSGRQFPNYSSELNVNALELEDSALYLCASSGLGRTQETQYFGPGTRLLVL.

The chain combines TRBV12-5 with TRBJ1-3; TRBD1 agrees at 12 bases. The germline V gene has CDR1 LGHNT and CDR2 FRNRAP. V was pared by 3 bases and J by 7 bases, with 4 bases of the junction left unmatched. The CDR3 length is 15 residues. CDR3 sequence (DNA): TGTGCTAGTGGTTTCGCCGGGACAGGGGGCAACACCATATATTTT. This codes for CASGFAGTGGNTIYF.

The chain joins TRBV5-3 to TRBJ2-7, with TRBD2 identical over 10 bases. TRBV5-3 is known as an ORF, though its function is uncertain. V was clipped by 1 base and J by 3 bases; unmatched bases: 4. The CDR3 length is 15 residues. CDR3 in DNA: TGTGCCAGAAGCTTGTGGCTAGCGGGAGACTACGAGCAGTACTTC. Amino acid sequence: CARSLWLAGDYEQYF.

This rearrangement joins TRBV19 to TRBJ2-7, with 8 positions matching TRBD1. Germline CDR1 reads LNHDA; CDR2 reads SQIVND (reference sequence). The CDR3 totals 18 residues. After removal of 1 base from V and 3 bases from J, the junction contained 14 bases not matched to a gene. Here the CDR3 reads CASSIGSGGKPGIYEQYF. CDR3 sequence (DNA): TGTGCCAGTAGTATAGGGTCAGGGGGCAAGCCGGGGATCTACGAGCAGTACTTC.

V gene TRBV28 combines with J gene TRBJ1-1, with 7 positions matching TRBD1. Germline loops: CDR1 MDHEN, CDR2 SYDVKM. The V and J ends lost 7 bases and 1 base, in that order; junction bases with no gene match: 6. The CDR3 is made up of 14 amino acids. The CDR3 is CASNIQGGNTEAFF. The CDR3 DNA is TGTGCCAGCAACATCCAGGGGGGGAACACTGAAGCTTTCTTT. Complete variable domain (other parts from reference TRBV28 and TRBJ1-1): DVKVTQSSRYLVKRTGEKVFLECVQDMDHENMFWYRQDPGLGLRLIYFSYDVKMKEKGDIPEGYSVSREKKERFSLILESASTNQTSMYLCASNIQGGNTEAFFGQGTRLTVV.

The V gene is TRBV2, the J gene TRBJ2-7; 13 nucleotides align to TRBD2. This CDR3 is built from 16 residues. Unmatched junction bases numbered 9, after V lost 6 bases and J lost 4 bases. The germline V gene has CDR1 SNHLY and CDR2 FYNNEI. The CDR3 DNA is TGTGCCAGCAGGTGGACTAGCGGGAGTTCCAGGTACGAGCAGTACTTC. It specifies CASRWTSGSSRYEQYF.

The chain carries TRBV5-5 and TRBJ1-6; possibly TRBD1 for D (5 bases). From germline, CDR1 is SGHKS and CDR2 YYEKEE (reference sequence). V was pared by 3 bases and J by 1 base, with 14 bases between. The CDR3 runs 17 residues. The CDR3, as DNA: TGTGCCAGCAGCTCCCAGGCCGGGGGTTCCTATAATTCACCCCTCCACTTT. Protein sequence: CASSSQAGGSYNSPLHF.

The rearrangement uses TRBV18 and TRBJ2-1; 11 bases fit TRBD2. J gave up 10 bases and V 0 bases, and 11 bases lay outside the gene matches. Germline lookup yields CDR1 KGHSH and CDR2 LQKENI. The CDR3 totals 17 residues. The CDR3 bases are TGTGCCAGCTCACCACCAAGTAGCGGGGGGGCTCATAAGGAGCAGTTCTTC. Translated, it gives CASSPPSSGGAHKEQFF.

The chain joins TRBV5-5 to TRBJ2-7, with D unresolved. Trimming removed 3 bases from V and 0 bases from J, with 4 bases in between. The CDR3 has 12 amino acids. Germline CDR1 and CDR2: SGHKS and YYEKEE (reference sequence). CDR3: CASSSSSYEQYF. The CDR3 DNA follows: TGTGCCAGCAGCTCCAGCTCCTACGAGCAGTACTTC.

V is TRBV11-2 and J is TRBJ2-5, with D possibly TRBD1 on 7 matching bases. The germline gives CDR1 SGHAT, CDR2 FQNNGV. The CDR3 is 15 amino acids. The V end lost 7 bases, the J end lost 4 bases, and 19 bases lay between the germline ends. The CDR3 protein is CASTRGSLEGETQYF. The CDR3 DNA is TGTGCCAGCACCAGGGGGTCCCTGGAGGGAGAGACCCAGTACTTC.